The subject of this entry is one T cell receptor beta chain. Its target is not known. Ophthalmopathy patients all had a Clinical Activity Score of at least 3, a NOSPECS grade of at least 4 and disease under 3 months old. The study left out patients who had uncontrolled infection, other autoimmune disease, pregnancy or lactation. This sample is part of a study of T cells in Graves' hyperthyroidism and ophthalmopathy. Amplified TCR beta CDR3 regions derived from RNA transcripts. Primed by the HTBI set, a first-round RT-PCR was run on the TCR CDR3. TCRdb re-called the multiplex PCR reads with MiXCR, one entry per CDR3 protein. The repertoire includes 450,000 to 650,000 distinct CDR3 sequences, 15% to 20% of them detected once, and 17% sits in the top ten. The CDR3 is 14 residues long. Germline assignment: CDR1 SGHVS and CDR2 FQNEAQ. The ends were cut back, 5 bases at V and 4 bases at J, with 14 bases in the middle.

Study-wide results and caveats: The majority of expanded thyroid clonotypes above 0.001 also appeared in blood. The model made its ophthalmopathy prediction, and onset followed a median around 6.5 months later.

Sequenced: blood. This clonotype originated in a woman in her late teens or twenties with Graves' ophthalmopathy. The rearrangement joins TRBV7-8 to TRBJ2-5, with D hard to call. CDR3 protein: CASSQSVKGETQYF. In DNA, the CDR3 is TGTGCCAGCAGCCAATCAGTAAAAGGAGAGACCCAGTACTTC.